This T cell receptor (beta chain) was identified during a study of hypomethylating agent response in myelodysplastic syndrome. Study context: A diploid cytogenetic profile was most common; mean age roughly 72 +/- 6.3 years. Responders were roughly 6 patients with complete response or hematologic improvement; roughly five were non-responders.

CDR3 length equals 13 residues. Germline-derived CDR1 and CDR2 are SGHNT and YYREEE (reference sequence). V dropped 4 bases and J dropped 6; count of bases not matched to a gene: 6. Study-level points and caveats: Lack of age-matching between healthy donors and MDS patients could bias comparison.

Produced via immunoSEQ multiplex PCR; TCRdb's table is partial and in-frame only. Of about 10,000 clones in the sample, over 80% were seen once. In regard to this clone: Antigen specificity is unknown.

The sequenced sample was bone marrow, obtained before or after starting hypomethylating agent treatment for myelodysplastic syndrome (not recorded which). This rearrangement joins TRBV5-4 to TRBJ1-2; 7 bases are shared with TRBD1. This TCR was sampled from a human donor with myelodysplastic syndrome. The CDR3 loop reads CASSPRGSDGYTF. The CDR3 DNA reads TGTGCCAGCAGCCCCAGGGGGTCGGATGGCTACACCTTC. Variable domain in full (rest from reference TRBV5-4 and TRBJ1-2): ETGVTQSPTHLIKTRGQQVTLRCSSQSGHNTVSWYQQALGQGPQFIFQYYREEENGRGNFPPRFSGLQFPNYSSELNVNALELDDSALYLCASSPRGSDGYTFGSGTRLTVV.